The 15 T cell receptor beta chains below all came from one sample that was sequenced in a study of T-cell memory formation after mild COVID-19. TCRdb processed the 5' RACE reads anew with MiXCR; each CDR3 protein has one entry. The sample yields approximately 350,000 distinct CDR3 sequences, approximately 27% seen once. Sequences were obtained from PBMCs or a T cell subset sorted from them (not recorded which). The origin of the receptors is an adult woman who had mild COVID-19 (a few samples of this study predate the infection). Cell type and time point are not known.

In this sample, this clonotype turned up a few times. The chain uses TRBV20-1 and TRBJ1-5; a possible D gene is TRBD1 (5 bases). The V gene lost 4 bases and the J gene lost 4 bases, with 14 bases spanning the gap. CDR1 DFQATT and CDR2 SNEGSKA come from the germline V gene (reference sequence). This CDR3 comprises 14 residues. DNA for the CDR3: TGCAGTGCTAACCTGGGACCGCGTAATCAGCCCCAGCATTTT. This codes for CSANLGPRNQPQHF.

This clonotype turned up a few times. The CDR3 region is CATSRGGADTGELFF. CDR3 coding DNA: TGTGCCACCAGCAGGGGGGGGGCCGACACCGGGGAGCTGTTTTTT. The chain carries TRBV15 and TRBJ2-2, with D possibly being TRBD2 (7 bases). V shed 3 bases and J shed 3 bases, with 11 bases lying between them. The CDR3 has 15 residues. From germline, CDR1 is LNHNV and CDR2 YYDKDF (reference sequence).

In DNA, the CDR3 is TGTGCCACCAGCAGAGACAAGACAGGATACGAGCAGTACTTC. Protein sequence: CATSRDKTGYEQYF. J is TRBJ2-7 and V is TRBV15; a possible D gene is TRBD1 (6 bases). The CDR3 contains 14 residues. Trimming shortened V by 0 bases and J by 4 bases, and 10 bases separated the two germline ends. Germline V gene data show CDR1 as LNHNV and CDR2 as YYDKDF (reference sequence).

This sequence joins TRBV4-1 and TRBJ2-1, with a possible D match to TRBD2 (5 bases). Germline loops: CDR1 MGHRA, CDR2 YSYEKL. The CDR3 is 14 amino acids. The V end lost 1 base, the J end lost 3 bases, and 7 bases lay between the germline ends. This CDR3 is CASSQGADYNEQFF. The DNA of the CDR3 is TGCGCCAGCAGCCAAGGAGCGGACTACAATGAGCAGTTCTTC.

Many counts were recorded for this clonotype. The J gene is TRBJ2-1, the V gene TRBV2; 12 nucleotides agree with TRBD2. Germline-derived CDR1 and CDR2 are SNHLY and FYNNEI. The length of the CDR3 is 19 residues. V trimming: 5 bases; J trimming: 0 bases; junction bases outside the gene matches: 11. The CDR3 DNA reads as TGTGCCAGCAGTTATGCCCGGACTAGCGGGAACCCCTCCTACAATGAGCAGTTCTTC. Translation: CASSYARTSGNPSYNEQFF.

The chain couples TRBV11-2 to TRBJ2-1; perhaps TRBD1 as D (6 bases). The CDR3 has 16 residues. V was trimmed by 1 base and J by 7 bases, leaving 17 bases between them. CDR1 SGHAT and CDR2 FQNNGV come from the germline V gene. The CDR3 nucleotides read TGTGCCAGCAGCTTAGTGGTAGGTAGAGGGGGAAATGAGCAGTTCTTC. Translated, it gives CASSLVVGRGGNEQFF.

The V and J genes are TRBV18 and TRBJ1-2, with D hard to call. Deletions cut 3 bases from V and 4 bases from J, with 15 bases between. Germline assignment: CDR1 KGHSH and CDR2 LQKENI. This CDR3 comprises 15 residues. CDR3 sequence: CASSPQLRPGYGYTF. CDR3 nucleotides: TGTGCCAGCTCACCCCAACTTAGACCTGGCTATGGCTACACCTTC.

The table lists this clonotype with a few counts. The J gene is TRBJ1-2, the V gene TRBV9; 11 nucleotides agree with TRBD1. The length of the CDR3 is 17 residues. CDR1 is SGDLS and CDR2 is YYNGEE in the germline V gene. V lost 1 base, J lost 0 bases, and 5 bases stayed unmatched. The CDR3 nucleotides read TGTGCCAGCAGCGTAAGGACAGGGGGCGTCTCTAACTATGGCTACACCTTC. The encoded protein is CASSVRTGGVSNYGYTF. Looking up the rest from reference TRBV9 and TRBJ1-2 gives the full variable domain: DSGVTQTPKHLITATGQRVTLRCSPRSGDLSVYWYQQSLDQGLQFLIQYYNGEERAKGNILERFSAQQFPDLHSELNLSSLELGDSALYFCASSVRTGGVSNYGYTFGSGTRLTVV.

This clonotype was seen only a few times. The gene calls are TRBV29-1 and TRBJ2-7; 10 positions match TRBD1. Germline CDR1 reads SQVTM; CDR2 reads ANQGSEA. J gave up 9 bases and V 0 bases, and 14 bases lay outside the gene matches. This CDR3 region has 16 residues. The CDR3: CSVEDRGRGQGSAQYF. DNA for the CDR3: TGCAGCGTTGAAGACCGCGGGCGGGGACAGGGGTCAGCGCAGTACTTC.

This sequence joins TRBV7-9 and TRBJ1-5; the D gene is possibly TRBD1 (5 bases). This CDR3 contains 12 residues. The germline V gene has CDR1 SEHNR and CDR2 FQNEAQ (reference sequence). Trimming pared 4 bases from V and 6 bases from J, leaving 7 bases between. The CDR3 DNA reads TGTGCCAGCAGCTGGGGCCCTCAGCCCCAGCATTTT. Protein sequence: CASSWGPQPQHF. The variable domain in full, with the rest retrieved from reference TRBV7-9 and TRBJ1-5, is DTGVSQNPRHKITKRGQNVTFRCDPISEHNRLYWYRQTLGQGPEFLTYFQNEAQLEKSRLLSDRFSAERPKGSFSTLEIQRTEQGDSAMYLCASSWGPQPQHFGDGTRLSIL.

This clonotype has just a few counts. This sequence joins TRBV5-1 and TRBJ1-2; possible D gene TRBD1, 5 bases. In germline, CDR1 is SGHRS, CDR2 YFSETQ. The CDR3 has 17 amino acids. V lost 0 bases and J lost 6, with 21 bases in between. The CDR3 region has the DNA TGCGCCAGCAGCTTGGTGAGGGGCATGAAGGACTCTAATGGCTACACCTTC. It yields the protein CASSLVRGMKDSNGYTF.

The chain is built from TRBV7-2 and TRBJ2-1, with D tentatively TRBD1 or TRBD2 (5 bases each). The CDR3 sequence is 14 residues long. CDR1 and CDR2 from the germline V gene are SGHTA and FQGNSA. Deletions cut 4 bases from V and 13 bases from J, with 20 bases between. The CDR3, as DNA: TGTGCCAGCAGCTCCTCCTACGGGACGTCGGATCAGTTCTTC. This gives the protein CASSSSYGTSDQFF.

This clonotype was observed a few times. This chain uses TRBV6-5 with TRBJ1-1; the D is unclear. The CDR3 is 14 residues long. Trimming took 0 bases from V and 5 from J, leaving 10 bases between them. Germline lookup yields CDR1 MNHEY and CDR2 SVGAGI. In DNA, the CDR3 is TGTGCCAGCAGTTACTCAGGATCTGGGACTGAAGCTTTCTTT. Encoded protein: CASSYSGSGTEAFF.

A few counts support this clonotype. This chain uses TRBV3-1 with TRBJ2-7; D call uncertain. CDR1 and CDR2 from the germline V gene are LGHDT and YNNKEL (reference sequence). The CDR3 totals 17 residues. Trimming removed 1 base at V and 0 bases at J, with 16 bases between. CDR3 nucleotides: TGTGCCAGCAGCCAAGCTACAGTCCCAATTTCCTCCTACGAGCAGTACTTC. Encoded protein: CASSQATVPISSYEQYF.

This chain joins TRBV7-2 and TRBJ2-2; 11 bases are a match to TRBD2. The CDR3 is made up of 15 amino acids. The J segment lost 6 bases and the V segment lost 5 bases, leaving 5 bases of the junction unmatched. The V gene's germline CDR1 is SGHTA and CDR2 FQGNSA. The CDR3 DNA follows: TGTGCCAGCAGCCCCCGACTAGCGGGACCCGGGGAGCTGTTTTTT. Its protein product is CASSPRLAGPGELFF.